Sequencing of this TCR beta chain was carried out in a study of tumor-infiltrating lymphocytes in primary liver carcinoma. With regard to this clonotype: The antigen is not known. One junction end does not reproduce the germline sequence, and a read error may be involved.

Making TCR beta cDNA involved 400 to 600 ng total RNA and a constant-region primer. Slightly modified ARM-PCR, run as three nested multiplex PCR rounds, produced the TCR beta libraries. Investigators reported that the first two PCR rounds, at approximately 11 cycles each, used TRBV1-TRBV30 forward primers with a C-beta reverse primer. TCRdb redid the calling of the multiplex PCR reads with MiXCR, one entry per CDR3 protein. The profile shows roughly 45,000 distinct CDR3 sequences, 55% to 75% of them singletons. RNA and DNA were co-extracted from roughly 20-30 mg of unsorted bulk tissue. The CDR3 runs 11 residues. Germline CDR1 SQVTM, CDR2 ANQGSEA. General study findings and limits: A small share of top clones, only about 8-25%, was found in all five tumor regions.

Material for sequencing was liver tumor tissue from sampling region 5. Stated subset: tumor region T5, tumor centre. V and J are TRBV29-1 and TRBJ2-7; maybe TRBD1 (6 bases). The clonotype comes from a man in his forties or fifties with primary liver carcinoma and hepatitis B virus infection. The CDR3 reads CSVGTRFELYF. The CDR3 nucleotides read TGCAGCGTGGGGACAAGGTTCGAGCTGTACTTC.